This is a list of T cell receptor beta chains from one sample in a study of T cell responses to AZD1222 COVID-19 vaccine. Sequenced by immunoSEQ multiplex PCR; TCRdb stores in-frame clones only, minus some. The table has 90,000 to 120,000 clones, approximately 90% seen once. Material: peripheral blood, obtained on day 0 of AZD1222 vaccination. The receptors originated from an adult in good health. CDR3s include the opening cysteine and the closing phenylalanine or tryptophan. The D gene is left open where the match is weak. Clone size, where shown, is once, few, many, or a class for clones that have expanded.

>-|-|TRBJ1-5|TRBV7-2
CASSLGVGGNQPQHF
TGTGCCAGCAGCTTAGGGGTAGGGGGCAATCAGCCCCAGCATTTT
>-|-|TRBJ1-2|TRBV9
CASSGDPPNYGYTF
TGTGCCAGCAGCGGGGACCCTCCTAACTATGGCTACACCTTC
>-|-|TRBJ2-1|TRBV6-5
CASRPQGSNEQFF
TGTGCCAGCAGACCACAGGGTTCCAATGAGCAGTTCTTC
>-|TRBD2|TRBJ2-2|TRBV5-1
CASSLAGGDTGELFF
TGCGCCAGCAGCTTGGCCGGGGGGGACACCGGGGAGCTGTTTTTT
>-|-|TRBJ1-2|TRBV5-1
CASSVGVYGYTF
TGCGCCAGCAGCGTAGGAGTTTATGGCTACACCTTC
>large|-|TRBJ1-5|TRBV19
CASSIVPAAVNQPQHF
TGTGCCAGTAGTATAGTCCCAGCGGCAGTCAATCAGCCCCAGCATTTT
>-|-|TRBJ1-1|TRBV15
CATSRGRGNTEAFF
TGTGCCACCAGCAGAGGTCGTGGGAACACTGAAGCTTTCTTT
>once|-|TRBJ2-5|TRBV12-3/TRBV12-4
CASRLGETQYF
TGTGCCAGCAGGCTAGGGGAGACCCAGTACTTC
>-|TRBD1|TRBJ1-6|TRBV18
CASSPQQGGGNSPLHF
TGTGCCAGCTCACCACAACAGGGAGGGGGCAATTCACCCCTCCACTTT
>-|-|TRBJ2-3|TRBV19
CASSIDSGDTQYF
TGTGCCAGTAGTATCGACTCGGGGGATACGCAGTATTTT
>-|-|TRBJ1-2|TRBV5-1
CASSMSGGVGNYGYTF
TGCGCCAGCAGCATGTCTGGGGGCGTGGGAAACTATGGCTACACCTTC
>-|TRBD2|TRBJ2-3|TRBV4-2
CASSQVASGGLSTDTQYF
TGTGCCAGCAGCCAAGTCGCTAGCGGGGGCCTGAGCACAGATACGCAGTATTTT
>-|TRBD1|TRBJ2-1|TRBV9
CASSVVGQGSYNEQFF
TGTGCCAGCAGCGTAGTAGGACAGGGTAGCTACAATGAGCAGTTCTTC
>-|TRBD1|TRBJ1-3|TRBV24-1
CATSDGSADRGGNTIYF
TGTGCCACCAGTGATGGCTCAGCAGACAGGGGAGGAAACACCATATATTTT
>once|-|TRBJ1-1|TRBV15
CATSRDLSVNTEAFF
TGTGCCACCAGCAGAGACTTGTCCGTGAACACTGAAGCTTTCTTT
>-|TRBD1|TRBJ1-1|TRBV19
CASRIPGQGEAFF
TGTGCCAGTAGAATACCGGGACAGGGAGAAGCTTTCTTT
>-|-|TRBJ2-5|TRBV12-5
CASAMGRAGETQYF
TGTGCTAGTGCCATGGGGCGGGCGGGGGAGACCCAGTACTTC
>-|TRBD1|TRBJ2-3|TRBV2
CASSGWTGGTDTQYF
TGTGCCAGCAGTGGGTGGACAGGCGGCACAGATACGCAGTATTTT
>-|-|TRBJ2-7|TRBV30
CAWGGLKGTGTYEQYF
TGTGCCTGGGGGGGACTTAAAGGGACGGGCACCTACGAGCAGTACTTC
>-|-|TRBJ1-2|TRBV9
CASSSYGYTF
TGTGCCAGCAGCAGCTATGGCTACACCTTC
>-|-|TRBJ2-7|TRBV7-8
CASSSLQGMIYEQYF
TGTGCCAGCAGCTCTTTACAGGGAATGATCTACGAGCAGTACTTC
>-|-|TRBJ1-6|TRBV7-9
CASSPTALGSSPLHF
TGTGCCAGCAGCCCAACGGCCCTGGGGAGTTCACCCCTCCACTTT
>few|-|TRBJ1-2|TRBV30
CAWSSGGGGGYTF
TGTGCCTGGAGCTCCGGGGGGGGCGGTGGCTACACCTTC
>-|-|TRBJ1-5|TRBV7-2
CASSRNRAGQPQHF
TGTGCCAGCAGCCGTAACAGGGCGGGTCAGCCCCAGCATTTT